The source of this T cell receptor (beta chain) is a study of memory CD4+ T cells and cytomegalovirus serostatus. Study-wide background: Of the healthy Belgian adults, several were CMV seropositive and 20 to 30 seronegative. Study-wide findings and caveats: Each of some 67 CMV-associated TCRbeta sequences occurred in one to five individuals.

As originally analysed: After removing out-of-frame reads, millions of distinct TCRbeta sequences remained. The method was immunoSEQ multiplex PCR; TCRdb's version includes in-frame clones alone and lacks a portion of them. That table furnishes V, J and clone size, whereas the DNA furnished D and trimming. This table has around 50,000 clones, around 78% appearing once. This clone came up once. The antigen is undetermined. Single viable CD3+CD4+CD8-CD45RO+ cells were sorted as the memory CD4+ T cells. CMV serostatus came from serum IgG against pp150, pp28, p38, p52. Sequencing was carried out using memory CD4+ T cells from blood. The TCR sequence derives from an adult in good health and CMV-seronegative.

The CDR3 bases are TGTGCCAGCAGCTCCCTGGGACTAGCGGGATTCTACGAGCAGTACTTC. Translated, it gives CASSSLGLAGFYEQYF. The rearrangement uses TRBV11-2 and TRBJ2-7; 13 positions match TRBD2. The germline V gene has CDR1 SGHAT and CDR2 FQNNGV. The CDR3 is 16 amino acids. The junction had 6 bases not matched to a gene; V was cut back by 4 bases and J by 3 bases.